This T cell receptor beta chain stems from a study of blood T cell repertoires in COVID-19. The wider study: COVID-19 samples, acute and convalescent, were from the United States, Italy and Spain. Sample material is recorded as cDNA or gDNA derived from T cells, B-cell-depleted T cells, or PBMCs.

Germline V gene data show CDR1 as MNHEY and CDR2 as SVGEGT. This CDR3 spans 12 amino acids. V lost 5 bases, J lost 7 bases, and 11 bases lay in between. How the authors handled the data: Reference gene primer amplification gave nucleated cell count estimates. Using immunoSEQ multiplex PCR, the repertoire was profiled, and TCRdb retains in-frame clones only, with some absent. V and J calls and clone size are copied from that table; D and trimming were computed from the DNA. The table includes 200,000 to 300,000 clones, 65% to 90% detected once. Sequenced sample: peripheral blood. This receptor was taken from a man in his forties or fifties who had recovered from COVID-19. The rearrangement joins TRBV6-2 or TRBV6-3 to TRBJ2-5, with no clear D. The CDR3 sequence: CASSAEVVTQYF. The DNA for the CDR3 is TGTGCCAGCAGTGCCGAGGTCGTGACCCAGTACTTC.